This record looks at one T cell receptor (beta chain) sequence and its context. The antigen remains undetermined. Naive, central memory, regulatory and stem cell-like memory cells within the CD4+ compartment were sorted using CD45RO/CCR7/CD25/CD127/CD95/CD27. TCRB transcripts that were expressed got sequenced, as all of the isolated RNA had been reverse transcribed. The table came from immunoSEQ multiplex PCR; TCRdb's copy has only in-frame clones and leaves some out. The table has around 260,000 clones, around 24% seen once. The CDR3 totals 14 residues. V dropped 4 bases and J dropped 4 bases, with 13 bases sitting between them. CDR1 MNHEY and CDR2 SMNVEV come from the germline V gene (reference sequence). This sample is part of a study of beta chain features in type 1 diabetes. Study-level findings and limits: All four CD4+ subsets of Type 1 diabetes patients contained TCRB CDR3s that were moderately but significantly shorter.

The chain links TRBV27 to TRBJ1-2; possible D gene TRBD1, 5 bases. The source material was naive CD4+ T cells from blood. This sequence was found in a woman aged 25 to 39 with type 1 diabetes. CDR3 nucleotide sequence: TGTGCCAGCAGTTCGACAGCCCGTAGCTATGGCTACACCTTC. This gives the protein CASSSTARSYGYTF.